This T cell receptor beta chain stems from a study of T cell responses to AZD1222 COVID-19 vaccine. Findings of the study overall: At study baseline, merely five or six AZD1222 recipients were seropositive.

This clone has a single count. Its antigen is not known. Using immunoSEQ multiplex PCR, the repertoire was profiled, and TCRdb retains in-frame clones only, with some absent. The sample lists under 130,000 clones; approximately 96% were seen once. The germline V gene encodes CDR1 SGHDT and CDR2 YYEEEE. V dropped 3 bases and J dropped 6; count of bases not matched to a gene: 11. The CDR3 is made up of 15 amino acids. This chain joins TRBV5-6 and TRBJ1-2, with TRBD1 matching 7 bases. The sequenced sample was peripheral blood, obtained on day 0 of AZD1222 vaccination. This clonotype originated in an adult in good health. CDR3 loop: CASSYGTELNHGYTF. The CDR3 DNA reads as TGTGCCAGCAGCTATGGGACAGAGCTGAATCATGGCTACACCTTC.